The present TCR beta chain was sequenced within a study of graft-versus-host responses after intestinal transplantation. This clone showed up just a few times. The CDR3 consists of 15 residues. J lost 5 bases, V lost 4 bases, and 8 bases had no gene match. Germline V gene data show CDR1 as SGHDT and CDR2 as YYEEEE. Using immunoSEQ multiplex PCR, the repertoire was profiled, and TCRdb retains in-frame clones only, with some absent. Of more than 45,000 clones detected, about 90% appear once; the ten largest clones hold roughly 2.7%. V usage is TRBV5-6 and J usage is TRBJ2-3; 9 nucleotides align to TRBD1. This clonotype was obtained from a human patient who received an intestinal transplant, so some T cells may come from the graft donor. Sequences were derived from PBMCs, sampled 118 to 130 days after intestinal transplantation. The chain's CDR3 is CASSAGTGWGDTQYF. In DNA form, the CDR3 reads TGTGCCAGCAGCGCCGGGACAGGGTGGGGAGATACGCAGTATTTT.